The clone carrying this T cell receptor (beta chain) showed up many times. Its target is not known. The data derive from a study of T cells in Graves' hyperthyroidism and ophthalmopathy. Graves' hyperthyroidism was deemed stable given no ophthalmopathy progression within 18 months. Amplification targeted TCR beta CDR3 regions from RNA transcripts. In the first-round RT-PCR of the TCR CDR3, the HTBI primer set was used. TCRdb redid the calling of the multiplex PCR reads with MiXCR, one entry per CDR3 protein. The sample has about 560,000 distinct CDR3 sequences; approximately 14% are singletons. J was trimmed by 2 bases and V by 3 bases; bases with no gene match: 8. CDR1 is MNHEY and CDR2 is SMNVEV in the germline V gene (reference sequence). There are 19 residues in the CDR3. Findings of the study overall: Most thyroid clonotypes expanded above 0.001 were also detected in blood.

The TCR comes from a woman aged 40 to 50 with Graves' hyperthyroidism. The V and J genes are TRBV27 and TRBJ2-3, with 16 nucleotides matching TRBD2. Material: blood. The CDR3 spells CASSLEPGLAGGYTDTQYF. As DNA, the CDR3 is TGTGCCAGCAGTTTGGAACCGGGACTAGCGGGAGGGTACACAGATACGCAGTATTTT.